The 19 T cell receptor beta chains below come from one sample, sequenced in a study of Graves' ophthalmopathy and Graves' hyperthyroidism. The authors amplified TCR beta CDR3 regions, and they did so from RNA transcripts for repertoire sequencing. The library came from an HTBI-primed first-round RT-PCR and a second-round multiplex PCR. In TCRdb, the multiplex PCR reads were re-called with MiXCR into one record per CDR3 protein. The sample yields 600,000 to 950,000 distinct CDR3 sequences, around 40% seen once. The sample consisted of peripheral blood. These receptors came from an adult man with Graves' ophthalmopathy.

This clonotype was seen more than once but under ten times. V usage is TRBV2 and J usage is TRBJ1-3, with D uncertain. Trimming left V 3 bases short and J 0 bases short, with 9 bases between. Per germline, CDR1 SNHLY and CDR2 FYNNEI. The CDR3 consists of 15 residues. The DNA of the CDR3 is TGTGCCAGCAGTGATCATGTCAGCTCTGGAAACACCATATATTTT. This encodes CASSDHVSSGNTIYF.

The chain combines TRBV15 with TRBJ1-2, with D hard to call. Germline lookup yields CDR1 LNHNV and CDR2 YYDKDF (reference sequence). The CDR3 covers 14 residues. V was cut by 5 bases and J by 5 bases, with 15 bases left in between. The CDR3 loop is CATSQAGDGYGYTF. In DNA, the CDR3 is TGTGCCACCAGCCAAGCAGGAGATGGGTATGGCTACACCTTC.

This clonotype appeared a few times. This chain connects TRBV19 to TRBJ2-5, with 7 bases matching TRBD1. The V gene end was trimmed by 5 bases and the J gene end by 4 bases; junction bases not matched to a gene: 7. The germline V gene has CDR1 LNHDA and CDR2 SQIVND (reference sequence). This CDR3 contains 14 residues. The CDR3 sequence: CASSVRGLRETQYF. The CDR3 DNA follows: TGTGCCAGTAGTGTGAGGGGGCTTCGAGAGACCCAGTACTTC.

This clonotype was counted many times. The chain uses TRBV10-2 and TRBJ1-4; 8 bases are shared with TRBD1. V shed 6 bases, J shed 7 bases, and the junction held 7 bases outside the gene matches. Per germline, CDR1 WSHSY and CDR2 SAAADI. The CDR3 runs to 14 residues. This CDR3 is CASRKTGEGEKLFF. Here the CDR3 DNA reads TGCGCCAGCAGGAAGACAGGGGAGGGTGAAAAACTGTTTTTT.

Notes on this clonotype: This could be a read error, since a much larger clone is one nucleotide away. The V gene is TRBV11-2, the J gene TRBJ1-2; 9 positions match TRBD1. The CDR3 is 13 residues long. In germline, CDR1 is SGHAT, CDR2 FQNNGV. The CDR3 loop reads CVSRGQGGYGYTF. CDR3 in DNA: TGTGTCAGCAGGGGACAGGGAGGGTATGGCTACACCTTC.

The chain combines TRBV7-9 with TRBJ2-3, with D perhaps matching TRBD2 (5 bases). This CDR3 spans 14 amino acids. Germline V gives CDR1 SEHNR, CDR2 FQNEAQ (reference sequence). Trimming removed 5 bases from V and 3 bases from J, with 12 bases in between. The DNA for the CDR3 is TGTGCCAGCAGCCCAACTAGTCGGACAGATACGCAGTATTTT. As protein: CASSPTSRTDTQYF.

In its sample, this clonotype was seen a few times. The rearrangement links TRBV7-2 to TRBJ1-4, with 8 nucleotides matching TRBD1. The CDR3 has 16 residues. V shed 3 bases and J 8 bases; nucleotides not matched to a gene: 11. CDR1 and CDR2 from the germline V gene are SGHTA and FQGNSA. The CDR3 DNA reads TGTGCCAGCAGCTTGAGCTCCCAGGGGGCCGGGGAAAAACTGTTTTTT. Translation: CASSLSSQGAGEKLFF.

This clonotype was counted only a few times. V and J are TRBV7-9 and TRBJ2-6; TRBD1 might be the D (5 bases). The CDR3 runs 16 residues. The V end lost 5 bases, the J end lost 1 base, and 12 bases lay between the germline ends. CDR1 is SEHNR, CDR2 FQNEAQ, per germline (reference sequence). The CDR3 nucleotides are TGTGCCAGCAGCCAAGATGGGGCTTCTGGGGCCAACGTCCTGACTTTC. Residues: CASSQDGASGANVLTF.

The rearrangement uses TRBV2 and TRBJ1-4, with 11 bases aligning to TRBD1. Germline assignment: CDR1 SNHLY and CDR2 FYNNEI. CDR3 length: 16 residues. Trimming cost V 4 bases and J 3 bases; bases outside gene matches: 4. CDR3 sequence reads: CASSGDRGWANEKLFF. The CDR3 bases are TGTGCCAGCAGTGGGGACAGGGGGTGGGCTAATGAAAAACTGTTTTTT.

This clonotype turned up a few times. The rearrangement joins TRBV7-2 to TRBJ2-5; D gene uncertain. The CDR3 contains 13 residues. The V end was cut by 5 bases, the J end by 7 bases, with 14 bases between. Germline V gives CDR1 SGHTA, CDR2 FQGNSA. The CDR3 is CASSQRAAGTQYF. The DNA for the CDR3 is TGTGCCAGCAGCCAAAGGGCAGCCGGGACCCAGTACTTC.

This clonotype was detected once. This chain's CDR3 is CASSAKGLIYEQYF. The DNA of the CDR3 is TGTGCCAGCAGCGCAAAGGGACTTATATACGAGCAGTACTTC. The V call is TRBV11-2, the J call TRBJ2-7; the D gene is possibly TRBD2 (6 bases). V was clipped by 5 bases and J by 4 bases, with 15 bases between them. The CDR3 covers 14 residues. The germline V gene has CDR1 SGHAT and CDR2 FQNNGV.

The chain links TRBV4-1 to TRBJ1-5; the D gene is possibly TRBD1 (6 bases). The V gene lost 0 bases and the J gene lost 9 bases, with 24 bases spanning the gap. CDR1 and CDR2 from the germline V gene are MGHRA and YSYEKL. The CDR3 totals 18 residues. CDR3 in DNA: TGCGCCAGCAGCCAAGAGAGGGACATCCCCGCCCCGAGATCGCCCCAGCATTTT. Its translation: CASSQERDIPAPRSPQHF.

This clonotype was recorded many times. CDR3 in DNA: TGTGCCAGCAGCCTGAGCGGGAGGTGGGAGACCCAGTACTTC. This translates into CASSLSGRWETQYF. The V and J genes are TRBV11-2 and TRBJ2-5, with TRBD2 matching 9 bases. The germline gives CDR1 SGHAT, CDR2 FQNNGV. V dropped 5 bases and J dropped 5; count of bases not matched to a gene: 6. This CDR3 is 14 amino acids long.

This clonotype showed up just a few times. The CDR3 DNA is TGTGCCAGCAGCTTACCCGGGACAGGGGACTTCGAGCAGTACTTC. This encodes CASSLPGTGDFEQYF. This sequence joins TRBV7-8 and TRBJ2-7, with TRBD1 matching 10 bases. V lost 2 bases and J lost 6; bases outside the gene matches: 7. From germline, CDR1 is SGHVS and CDR2 FQNEAQ. The CDR3 contains 15 residues.

V usage is TRBV7-2 and J usage is TRBJ1-2; 8 nucleotides agree with TRBD1. Germline V CDR1 and CDR2: SGHTA, FQGNSA. J was trimmed by 10 bases and V by 8 bases; bases with no gene match: 15. The CDR3 is made up of 14 amino acids. The CDR3 sequence is CASGPGTGEVAYTF. In DNA, the CDR3 is TGTGCCAGCGGGCCTGGGACAGGCGAAGTTGCCTACACCTTC.

To note about this clonotype: The junction shows a germline mismatch at one end, possibly a read error. The CDR3 coding sequence is TGCGCCAGCAGCTTGGGGCCGACCTCCGGGTACGAGCAGTACTTC. Its protein product is CASSLGPTSGYEQYF. This sequence joins TRBV9 and TRBJ2-7; possible D gene TRBD1, 5 bases. Germline V gene sequence: CDR1 SGDLS, CDR2 YYNGEE. The CDR3 sequence is 15 residues long.

Comment on this clonotype: A much larger clone sits a single nucleotide away, making a read error possible. Written as DNA, the CDR3 is TGTGCCAGCAGCTTAGAAAGTGGGGAGGGAAACACCATACATTTT. This sequence encodes CASSLESGEGNTIHF. The chain links TRBV7-9 to TRBJ1-3; D remains ambiguous. The CDR3 has 15 residues. CDR1 is SEHNR and CDR2 is FQNEAQ in the germline V gene (reference sequence).

This clonotype was detected only once. J is TRBJ1-2 and V is TRBV29-1; 7 bases map to TRBD1. Germline V gives CDR1 SQVTM, CDR2 ANQGSEA. The V gene end was trimmed by 3 bases and the J gene end by 7 bases; junction bases not matched to a gene: 5. The CDR3 covers 12 residues. DNA of the CDR3: TGCAGCGTTGACGACGCAGGGGGTGGCTACACCTTC. The encoded protein is CSVDDAGGGYTF. The full variable domain, its missing parts supplied by reference TRBV29-1 and TRBJ1-2, is SAVISQKPSRDICQRGTSLTIQCQVDSQVTMMFWYRQQPGQSLTLIATANQGSEATYESGFVIDKFPISRPNLTFSTLTVSNMSPEDSSIYLCSVDDAGGGYTFGSGTRLTVV.

This clonotype has at least ten counts. CDR3 coding DNA: TGTGCCAGCATAATTGACAGGGCCCATTCCTACGAGCAGTACTTC. Translating it yields CASIIDRAHSYEQYF. The chain employs TRBV2 and TRBJ2-7, with TRBD1 matching 7 bases. Germline V gene data show CDR1 as SNHLY and CDR2 as FYNNEI. The CDR3 extends over 15 amino acids. Unmatched junction bases numbered 10, after V lost 7 bases and J lost 1 base.